This T cell receptor (beta chain) was identified in a study of T cells in Graves' hyperthyroidism and ophthalmopathy. Clinical Activity Scores of at least 3, NOSPECS grades of at least 4 and durations under 3 months characterized ophthalmopathy patients. Exclusion followed for patients with uncontrolled infection, other autoimmune disease, pregnancy or lactation. Trimming removed 6 bases at V and 8 bases at J, with 20 bases between. Germline V gives CDR1 SEHNR, CDR2 FQNEAQ (reference sequence). This CDR3 has 15 residues. What was amplified from RNA transcripts were TCR beta CDR3 regions. RT-PCR in the first round (using the HTBI primer set) targeted the TCR CDR3. TCRdb fed the multiplex PCR reads into MiXCR, producing one record per CDR3 protein. The repertoire holds about 250,000 distinct CDR3 sequences, with 24% as singletons. On this clonotype itself: The antigen is unknown.

Broader study findings: Blood also carried most thyroid clonotypes expanded above 0.001.

The receptor's source is a woman in her forties with Graves' ophthalmopathy. This rearrangement joins TRBV7-9 to TRBJ2-4, with a possible D match to TRBD1 (6 bases). Sequencing used blood. CDR3 DNA: TGTGCCAGCAGTCCCATTAGGGGGAATAACTACATTCAGTACTTC. This encodes CASSPIRGNNYIQYF.